These 30 T cell receptor beta chains were sequenced from one sample in a study of blood T cell repertoires in COVID-19 (dated by TCRdb to 2019 to 2021). Library prep was done by the immunoSEQ multiplex PCR assay. TCRdb carries this immuneACCESS record with in-frame sequences only. Its versions omit some clonotypes, under half of them owing to an unresolved V gene in the studies checked, with the rest unexplained. The sample table lists 50,000 to 60,000 clones, 82% of them with a count of one. The ten biggest clones cover approximately 6% of the sample. The source material was peripheral blood. These receptors all stem from a human donor in a cohort sampled during active or convalescent COVID-19.

The chain has TRBV18 and TRBJ2-5; TRBD1 agrees at 9 bases. Germline lookup yields CDR1 KGHSH and CDR2 LQKENI. Trimming took 6 bases from V and 2 from J; bases not matched to a gene: 7. CDR3 length: 15 residues. The CDR3, as DNA: TGTGCCAGCTCTTCCGGGACAGGGTATCAAGAGACCCAGTACTTC. Protein sequence: CASSSGTGYQETQYF.

This clone has a single count. The chain employs TRBV15 and TRBJ2-7, with a tentative D call TRBD2 (5 bases). V was pared by 4 bases and J by 1 base, with 11 bases between. The CDR3 runs 14 residues. Germline-derived CDR1 and CDR2 are LNHNV and YYDKDF (reference sequence). The CDR3 reads CATSIQEVSYEQYF. CDR3 coding DNA: TGTGCCACCAGCATTCAGGAGGTGTCCTACGAGCAGTACTTC.

The V gene is TRBV29-1, the J gene TRBJ1-3, with 7 bases matching TRBD1. Germline V gene data show CDR1 as SQVTM and CDR2 as ANQGSEA. The V and J ends lost 6 bases and 3 bases, in that order; junction bases with no gene match: 8. The CDR3 extends over 14 amino acids. Here the CDR3 reads CSVADRAVGNTIYF. The DNA for the CDR3 is TGCAGCGTCGCCGACAGGGCGGTTGGAAACACCATATATTTT.

The chain joins TRBV7-2 to TRBJ1-2; the D gene is possibly TRBD1 (5 bases). CDR3 length: 14 residues. V was pared by 1 base and J by 4 bases, with 10 bases between. Germline loops: CDR1 SGHTA, CDR2 FQGNSA. The DNA of the CDR3 is TGTGCCAGCAGCTTAGAAAGGGGCTTCTATGGCTACACCTTC. Protein: CASSLERGFYGYTF.

This chain uses TRBV9 with TRBJ1-6; 7 bases line up with TRBD1. V shed 4 bases, J shed 9 bases, and the junction held 7 bases outside the gene matches. The CDR3 loop spans 14 amino acids. The germline V gene encodes CDR1 SGDLS and CDR2 YYNGEE. This chain's CDR3 is CASSTGQESSPLHF. The CDR3 DNA is TGTGCCAGCAGCACCGGACAGGAATCTTCACCCCTCCACTTT.

This clone has a handful of counts. V and J are TRBV7-8 and TRBJ2-5; a weak D match, TRBD1 (6 bases). Germline CDR1 SGHVS, CDR2 FQNEAQ. This CDR3 is built from 15 residues. V was cut by 1 base and J by 7 bases, with 16 bases left in between. The CDR3, as DNA: TGTGCCAGCAGCTTAGGACAGGCCCAAGTCGGGACCCAGTACTTC. This encodes CASSLGQAQVGTQYF.

The count of this clone is one. V is TRBV14 and J is TRBJ1-2; 9 bases are a match to TRBD1. The CDR3 sequence is 13 residues long. V lost 5 bases and J lost 5; bases outside the gene matches: 3. The germline gives CDR1 SGHDN, CDR2 FVKESK. CDR3 bases: TGTGCCAGCAGCGGGGGACAGGGTTATGGCTACACCTTC. Protein: CASSGGQGYGYTF.

J is TRBJ1-2 and V is TRBV9, with TRBD1 matching 8 bases. The trim removed 5 bases at V and 4 bases at J, leaving 10 bases unmatched. CDR3 length: 15 residues. CDR1 and CDR2 from the germline V gene are SGDLS and YYNGEE. In DNA form, the CDR3 reads TGTGCCAGCAGTGATCGGACAGGGACGAGCTATGGCTACACCTTC. Amino acids: CASSDRTGTSYGYTF.

The chain links TRBV19 to TRBJ2-5; the D gene is possibly TRBD1 (7 bases). V dropped 2 bases and J dropped 1 base, with 23 bases sitting between them. In germline, CDR1 is LNHDA, CDR2 SQIVND (reference sequence). CDR3 length: 19 residues. DNA for the CDR3: TGTGCCAGTAGTATAACCCCCGCCGGGCAGGGGGGATCCCAAGAGACCCAGTACTTC. Translating gives CASSITPAGQGGSQETQYF.

Only one count was recorded for this clone. This sequence joins TRBV7-9 and TRBJ2-5; 10 positions match TRBD2. The V gene end was trimmed by 5 bases and the J gene end by 1 base; junction bases not matched to a gene: 4. The CDR3 totals 15 residues. Germline V gene sequence: CDR1 SEHNR, CDR2 FQNEAQ (reference sequence). CDR3 amino acids: CASSRAGGFQETQYF. CDR3 DNA sequence: TGTGCCAGCAGCCGAGCGGGGGGGTTCCAAGAGACCCAGTACTTC.

This sequence joins TRBV5-5 and TRBJ2-3, with 8 bases lining up with TRBD2. V dropped 3 bases and J dropped 1; count of bases not matched to a gene: 7. Per germline, CDR1 SGHKS and CDR2 YYEKEE (reference sequence). This CDR3 contains 16 residues. CDR3 bases: TGTGCCAGCAGCTCAGGACTAGCTTGGGGCACAGATACGCAGTATTTT. It is translated as CASSSGLAWGTDTQYF.

The rearrangement joins TRBV19 to TRBJ2-3, with D possibly TRBD2 on 7 matching bases. V lost 10 bases and J 4 bases, leaving 21 bases between the germline ends. Germline CDR1 is LNHDA and CDR2 is SQIVND (reference sequence). The CDR3 extends over 15 amino acids. Here the CDR3 DNA reads TGTGCCACCACTCTAGGGGGGGGGTGGGCAGATACGCAGTATTTT. This encodes CATTLGGGWADTQYF. Full variable domain (remainder filled in from reference TRBV19 and TRBJ2-3): DGGITQSPKYLFRKEGQNVTLSCEQNLNHDAMYWYRQDPGQGLRLIYYSQIVNDFQKGDIAEGYSVSREKKESFPLTVTSAQKNPTAFYLCATTLGGGWADTQYFGPGTRLTVL.

The rearrangement joins TRBV5-6 to TRBJ2-3; possible D gene TRBD2, 5 bases. Looked up from germline, CDR1 is SGHDT and CDR2 is YYEEEE. The CDR3 totals 14 residues. The germline V and J ends were trimmed by 1 base and 8 bases, with 14 bases remaining between them. In DNA, the CDR3 is TGTGCCAGCAGCTTGAGACATGAAGGGAGTACGCAGTATTTT. Amino acids: CASSLRHEGSTQYF. Using reference TRBV5-6 and TRBJ2-3 for the parts outside the CDR3, the full variable domain is DAGVTQSPTHLIKTRGQQVTLRCSPKSGHDTVSWYQQALGQGPQFIFQYYEEEERQRGNFPDRFSGHQFPNYSSELNVNALLLGDSALYLCASSLRHEGSTQYFGPGTRLTVL.

The J gene is TRBJ1-2, the V gene TRBV29-1, with D possibly matching TRBD1 (5 bases). Germline loops: CDR1 SQVTM, CDR2 ANQGSEA. CDR3 length: 12 residues. Trimming took 6 bases from V and 4 from J, leaving 12 bases between them. CDR3 protein: CSVADSFYGYTF. The CDR3 DNA reads TGCAGCGTCGCCGACAGCTTCTATGGCTACACCTTC. The full variable domain, completed using reference TRBV29-1 and TRBJ1-2, is SAVISQKPSRDICQRGTSLTIQCQVDSQVTMMFWYRQQPGQSLTLIATANQGSEATYESGFVIDKFPISRPNLTFSTLTVSNMSPEDSSIYLCSVADSFYGYTFGSGTRLTVV.

The gene calls are TRBV21-1 and TRBJ1-6. TRBV21-1 is assigned pseudogene status. The CDR3 has 17 amino acids. The chain's CDR3 is CASSKAIVTNDNSPLHF. As DNA, the CDR3 is TGTGCCAGCAGCAAAGCGATAGTAACGAACGATAATTCACCCCTCCACTTT.

J is TRBJ1-2 and V is TRBV11-2, with D hard to call. The CDR3 covers 13 residues. Germline V CDR1 and CDR2: SGHAT, FQNNGV. V gave up 1 base and J gave up 8 bases, with 11 bases separating them. The CDR3 sequence: CASSLVAQSGYTF. The CDR3 DNA follows: TGTGCCAGCAGCTTAGTTGCCCAGTCCGGCTACACCTTC.

J is TRBJ1-2 and V is TRBV13, with TRBD1 identical over 7 bases. The CDR3 covers 15 residues. In germline, CDR1 is PRHDT, CDR2 FYEKMQ (reference sequence). V lost 5 bases to trimming and J lost 4 bases; unmatched junction nucleotides: 10. CDR3 DNA: TGTGCCAGCAGCCCGCTGAGGGGGCGGTCCTATGGCTACACCTTC. This encodes CASSPLRGRSYGYTF.

The rearrangement joins TRBV5-1 to TRBJ2-7; 10 bases line up with TRBD2. The CDR3 runs 14 residues. Germline assignment: CDR1 SGHRS and CDR2 YFSETQ. The V segment lost 2 bases and the J segment 2 bases; nucleotides outside the gene matches: 1. The CDR3 loop reads CASSFSGGTYEQYF. The DNA for the CDR3 is TGCGCCAGCAGCTTTAGCGGGGGGACCTACGAGCAGTACTTC.

The CDR3 DNA is TGTGCCAGCAGCTTGGGGACTAGCGGGCCCCGTACGCAGTATTTT. Translating it yields CASSLGTSGPRTQYF. This chain joins TRBV5-4 and TRBJ2-3; TRBD2 matches 11 bases. Germline CDR1 reads SGHNT; CDR2 reads YYREEE (reference sequence). The CDR3 is 15 residues long. Germline trimming cut 0 bases from V and 8 bases from J; bases unmatched to any gene: 5.

The rearrangement joins TRBV11-2 to TRBJ1-1; D is perhaps TRBD1 (6 bases). The CDR3 extends over 13 amino acids. Germline CDR1 reads SGHAT; CDR2 reads FQNNGV. V lost 5 bases to trimming and J lost 4 bases, with 11 bases between them. CDR3 loop: CASSLGQSTEAFF. The CDR3 DNA follows: TGTGCCAGCAGCCTAGGACAGAGCACTGAAGCTTTCTTT. Drawing the rest from reference TRBV11-2 and TRBJ1-1, the complete variable domain is EAGVAQSPRYKIIEKRQSVAFWCNPISGHATLYWYQQILGQGPKLLIQFQNNGVVDDSQLPKDRFSAERLKGVDSTLKIQPAKLEDSAVYLCASSLGQSTEAFFGQGTRLTVV.

This chain links TRBV6-5 with TRBJ2-6; D unclear. The CDR3 contains 14 residues. From germline, CDR1 is MNHEY and CDR2 SVGAGI. The ends were cut back, 8 bases at V and 6 bases at J, with 14 bases in the middle. The CDR3 DNA follows: TGTGCCAGCGCGACCCAACGACAGGCCAACGTCCTGACTTTC. Amino acid sequence: CASATQRQANVLTF.

This chain joins TRBV19 and TRBJ2-6; weak D call: TRBD2 (5 bases). Trimming shortened V by 9 bases and J by 1 base, and 10 bases separated the two germline ends. Germline V gives CDR1 LNHDA, CDR2 SQIVND (reference sequence). The CDR3 length is 14 residues. The CDR3 loop reads CASRGSSGANVLTF. CDR3 in DNA: TGTGCCAGCCGAGGGAGTTCTGGGGCCAACGTCCTGACTTTC. The whole variable domain, remainder taken from reference TRBV19 and TRBJ2-6, is DGGITQSPKYLFRKEGQNVTLSCEQNLNHDAMYWYRQDPGQGLRLIYYSQIVNDFQKGDIAEGYSVSREKKESFPLTVTSAQKNPTAFYLCASRGSSGANVLTFGAGSRLTVL.

This rearrangement joins TRBV29-1 to TRBJ1-2; TRBD1 matches 9 bases. Germline values: CDR1 SQVTM, CDR2 ANQGSEA. CDR3 length: 13 residues. V shed 4 bases, J shed 3 bases, and the junction held 3 bases outside the gene matches. CDR3 amino acids: CSVGRTGDYGYTF. The CDR3 DNA sequence: TGCAGCGTTGGACGGACAGGGGACTATGGCTACACCTTC.

The gene calls are TRBV30 and TRBJ1-3, with D maybe TRBD1 (5 bases). Germline V gives CDR1 GTSNPN, CDR2 SVGIG (reference sequence). V was cut by 4 bases and J by 0 bases, with 7 bases left in between. The CDR3 is 13 residues long. The CDR3 spells CAWITGSGNTIYF. The CDR3, as DNA: TGTGCCTGGATTACAGGCTCTGGAAACACCATATATTTT.

This chain connects TRBV2 to TRBJ1-1, with no clear D. The CDR3 sequence is 14 residues long. The V and J ends lost 7 bases and 0 bases respectively, with 12 bases between them. CDR1 and CDR2 from the germline V gene are SNHLY and FYNNEI. The CDR3 nucleotides read TGTGCCAGCAAGAAGGAGTACATGAACACTGAAGCTTTCTTT. Translated: CASKKEYMNTEAFF.

The chain combines TRBV7-2 with TRBJ1-1, with D unresolved. The CDR3 loop spans 15 amino acids. The germline V and J ends were trimmed by 8 bases and 0 bases, with 16 bases remaining between them. Germline CDR1 and CDR2: SGHTA and FQGNSA. CDR3 region: CASRGVSNMNTEAFF. CDR3 coding DNA: TGTGCCAGCCGCGGGGTGTCTAACATGAACACTGAAGCTTTCTTT.

The chain's CDR3 is CASSLADGGGQPQHF. CDR3 in DNA: TGTGCCAGCAGCTTAGCGGACGGGGGGGGCCAGCCCCAGCATTTT. This rearrangement joins TRBV7-8 to TRBJ1-5; possibly TRBD1 for D (6 bases). V was trimmed by 0 bases and J by 7 bases, leaving 13 bases between them. CDR3 length: 15 amino acids. Germline CDR1 reads SGHVS; CDR2 reads FQNEAQ.

This clone was seen just once. CDR3 DNA sequence: TGTGCCAGCAGCTTGAGCGGTAGCGGGGGGCGGTACGAGCAGTACTTC. Amino acid sequence: CASSLSGSGGRYEQYF. The chain couples TRBV5-6 to TRBJ2-7; TRBD2 matches 10 bases. V dropped 1 base and J dropped 4; count of bases not matched to a gene: 8. CDR1 is SGHDT and CDR2 is YYEEEE in the germline V gene. The CDR3 is made up of 16 amino acids.

The rearrangement uses TRBV7-9 and TRBJ1-5; unclear D gene. Trimming removed 3 bases at V and 1 base at J, with 10 bases between. The CDR3 runs 15 residues. Looked up from germline, CDR1 is SEHNR and CDR2 is FQNEAQ (reference sequence). The CDR3 DNA reads as TGTGCCAGCAGCTTCGACATGACCAGCAATCAGCCCCAGCATTTT. Its protein is CASSFDMTSNQPQHF.

The chain employs TRBV7-2 and TRBJ2-3; D not certain. Germline loops: CDR1 SGHTA, CDR2 FQGNSA. Trimming pared 1 base from V and 1 base from J, leaving 6 bases between. The CDR3 is made up of 14 amino acids. The CDR3 DNA sequence: TGTGCCAGCAGCTTAGTAAGCCGCACAGATACGCAGTATTTT. This sequence encodes CASSLVSRTDTQYF.